A single sample is the source of the 22 T cell receptor beta chains below, sequenced in a study of T cells expressing NK-cell markers. TCRdb reprocessed the 5' RACE reads and stores each CDR3 protein as one record, lacking DNA. The sample data list 300,000 to 450,000 distinct CDR3 sequences. Material for sequencing was blood T cells: a sorted CD56 or NKG2C T cell subset, CD4+ or CD8+ T cells, or bulk PBMC T cells (not recorded which). These receptors came from a man aged 18-75 years in good health.

The chain is built from TRBV7-9 and TRBJ2-5; absent DNA, TCRdb's TRBD2 call cannot be checked. There are 16 residues in the CDR3. Germline values: CDR1 SEHNR, CDR2 FQNEAQ (reference sequence). The CDR3 here is CASSWGQLAGGETQYF.

The V call is TRBV11-2, the J call TRBJ2-1; absent DNA, TCRdb's TRBD1 call cannot be checked. Germline V CDR1 and CDR2: SGHAT, FQNNGV. The CDR3 totals 18 residues. The CDR3 spells CASSSTFGGVSSYNEQFF.

This chain links TRBV20-1 with TRBJ2-7; TCRdb returns TRBD2, unconfirmable since there is no DNA. CDR1 and CDR2 from the germline V gene are DFQATT and SNEGSKA (reference sequence). There are 14 residues in the CDR3. CDR3 region: CSASPGLAEYEQYF.

The chain combines TRBV15 with TRBJ1-1; no DNA is available, so the TRBD1 call from TCRdb remains unchecked. The CDR3 runs to 15 residues. Germline V lookup: CDR1 LNHNV, CDR2 YYDKDF (reference sequence). The CDR3 here is CATSRRGGFRTEAFF.

V and J are TRBV5-1 and TRBJ2-1; TCRdb picks TRBD2, but there is no DNA to check that call. The germline V gene has CDR1 SGHRS and CDR2 YFSETQ. The CDR3 has 14 amino acids. The CDR3 loop reads CASSPGGAYNEQFF.

This chain links TRBV7-9 with TRBJ2-2; TCRdb's D call, TRBD1, is unchecked because there is no DNA. Germline CDR1 SEHNR, CDR2 FQNEAQ (reference sequence). The CDR3 runs 16 residues. This CDR3 reads CASSLAGVRVSGELFF.

The chain employs TRBV6-1 and TRBJ2-7. Germline lookup yields CDR1 MNHNS and CDR2 SASEGT. The CDR3 is made up of 13 amino acids. The CDR3 spells CASGRLMPYEQYF.

The rearrangement joins TRBV11-1 to TRBJ2-2; TCRdb returns TRBD2, unconfirmable since there is no DNA. The germline V gene has CDR1 SGHAT and CDR2 FQDESV (reference sequence). This CDR3 is 18 amino acids long. CDR3 sequence reads: CASSPGLAGGRFTGELFF.

The rearrangement links TRBV6-1 to TRBJ1-5; no DNA is available, so the TRBD1 call from TCRdb remains unchecked. Germline CDR1 and CDR2: MNHNS and SASEGT. CDR3 size: 15 residues. The CDR3 loop reads CASRATGNSNQPQHF.

The gene calls are TRBV9 and TRBJ2-2; the D call from TCRdb, TRBD2, cannot be confirmed without DNA. CDR3 size: 15 residues. The germline CDR1 and CDR2 sequences are SGDLS and YYNGEE. The CDR3 reads CASSEGTSVSGELFF.

The rearrangement uses TRBV27 and TRBJ1-6. This CDR3 region has 13 residues. Looked up from germline, CDR1 is MNHEY and CDR2 is SMNVEV (reference sequence). Here the CDR3 reads CASSRTYNSPLHF.

The chain is built from TRBV5-1 and TRBJ2-7; TCRdb gives TRBD1 as the D gene, but with no DNA this cannot be confirmed. Germline V gene lookup returns CDR1 SGHRS and CDR2 YFSETQ. The CDR3 sequence is 17 residues long. The CDR3 here is CASSPLLTGRLSYEQYF.

The chain is built from TRBV7-6 and TRBJ2-3; lacking DNA, the TRBD2 call made by TCRdb goes unchecked. Germline assignment: CDR1 SGHVS and CDR2 FNYEAQ. This CDR3 is built from 15 residues. CDR3 residues: CASSATSGGIDTQYF.

V is TRBV4-2 and J is TRBJ2-1; the TCRdb D gene call, TRBD1, has no DNA to confirm it. Germline assignment: CDR1 LGHNA and CDR2 YNFKEQ. This CDR3 spans 18 amino acids. CDR3 amino acids: CASSPAWGQGTPYNEQFF.

V usage is TRBV7-8 and J usage is TRBJ2-1. This CDR3 comprises 15 residues. The V gene's germline CDR1 is SGHVS and CDR2 FQNEAQ. The CDR3 spells CASSLGGILNNEQFF.

This chain connects TRBV28 to TRBJ1-2. Germline V gives CDR1 MDHEN, CDR2 SYDVKM. The CDR3 is made up of 14 amino acids. This CDR3 reads CASSTLNAGYGYTF.

CDR3 sequence: CASSGIDRSQETQYF. J is TRBJ2-5 and V is TRBV6-1; the TCRdb call, TRBD1, lacks DNA for checking. Looked up from germline, CDR1 is MNHNS and CDR2 is SASEGT. The CDR3 length is 15 residues.

The chain recombines TRBV29-1 with TRBJ1-2; TCRdb's D call of TRBD1 is untestable without DNA. Germline CDR1 SQVTM, CDR2 ANQGSEA. The CDR3 sequence is 15 residues long. This chain's CDR3 is CSVEDRDRGPHGYTF.

The J gene is TRBJ2-3, the V gene TRBV5-6; TCRdb picks TRBD1, but there is no DNA to check that call. The CDR3 consists of 14 residues. CDR1 is SGHDT, CDR2 YYEEEE, per germline. The CDR3 region is CASSLRGRSDTQYF.

This CDR3 reads CAISDRLAGPLGQYF. The rearrangement links TRBV10-3 to TRBJ2-7; TCRdb lists TRBD2, though no DNA is available to test this call. The germline V gene has CDR1 ENHRY and CDR2 SYGVKD. The CDR3 totals 15 residues.

V usage is TRBV29-1 and J usage is TRBJ2-1; lacking DNA, the TRBD2 call made by TCRdb goes unchecked. The CDR3 has 15 amino acids. CDR1 is SQVTM, CDR2 ANQGSEA, per germline. The CDR3 here is CSVPAERGGLNEQFF.

The chain carries TRBV7-8 and TRBJ1-4; the D call of TRBD1 rests on TCRdb alone, since no DNA is present to check it. Germline V gives CDR1 SGHVS, CDR2 FQNEAQ. CDR3 size: 15 residues. CDR3 protein: CASSPVPGGFEKLFF.